These 30 T cell receptor delta chains were sequenced from one sample in a study of γδ T cells in repeated Plasmodium falciparum infection. TCRdb fed the multiplex PCR reads into CATT to redo clone calling. The sample includes tens of thousands of delta-chain clones, around 1.6% seen only once; the top ten take roughly 9.2%. Gammadelta T cells were flow-sorted from PBMC into Vgamma9/Vdelta2+ and Vdelta2-negative populations for bulk analysis. Sample: gamma-delta T cells from blood. The receptors come from a pool of human donors (malaria-infected and uninfected, not separated).

This clone was seen a few times. The amino acid sequence in TCRdb belongs to a much larger clone and departs from this DNA's translation at residue 12, likely a sequencing read error; the sequence shown is translated from the DNA. The chain couples TRDV1 to TRDJ1, with TRDD3 matching 9 bases. CDR1 is TSWWSYY, CDR2 QGS, per germline. The CDR3 consists of 16 residues. The J segment lost 10 bases and the V segment lost 5 bases, leaving 17 bases of the junction unmatched. The chain's CDR3 is CALGTYGLGEMDGLIF. As DNA, the CDR3 is TGTGCTCTTGGGACCTATGGACTGGGGGAAATGGATGGACTCATCTTT.

This clone was counted a few times. Translating this DNA gives a protein that differs at residue 12 from the TCRdb one, which belongs to a much larger clone; a read error is likely, and the protein shown is this translation. The rearrangement uses TRDV1 and TRDJ2; no reliable D call. TCRdb lists no J gene, so it was determined here by aligning the DNA to germline. Germline loops: CDR1 TSWWSYY, CDR2 QGS. This CDR3 has 23 amino acids. The V end lost 6 bases, the J end lost 0 bases, and 35 bases lay between the germline ends. CDR3 sequence: CALGIPSIYPRSPPSSLTAQLFF. The CDR3 DNA reads TGTGCTCTTGGTATCCCCTCGATCTACCCGAGATCCCCCCCGTCCTCTTTGACAGCACAACTCTTCTTT.

To note about this clone: This probably arose from a read error, given a far larger clone one base away. In the same sample, other DNA sequences code for this CDR3. V gene TRDV1 combines with J gene TRDJ1, with TRDD3 as a possible D gene (5 bases). The J gene, absent from TCRdb, was called here by matching the DNA to germline. Germline CDR1 and CDR2: TSWWSYY and QGS. Deletions cut 6 bases from V and 10 bases from J, with 21 bases between. The CDR3 is 14 amino acids. The CDR3: CALGRVAGTPGLIF. The CDR3 coding sequence is TGTGCTCTTGGAAGAGTCGCTGGGACACCAGGACTCATCTTT.

In its sample, this clone was seen many times. The same CDR3 can be traced to other DNA sequences in this sample. This chain links TRDV1 with TRDJ1; the match to TRDD3 covers 9 bases. From germline, CDR1 is TSWWSYY and CDR2 QGS. V shed 3 bases, J shed 1 base, and the junction held 18 bases outside the gene matches. The CDR3 totals 20 residues. The CDR3 here is CALGDLFKLKLGDPTDKLIF. For the CDR3, the DNA is TGTGCTCTTGGGGACCTTTTTAAACTTAAACTGGGGGACCCCACCGATAAACTCATCTTT.

At least ten counts were recorded for this clone. The V and J genes are TRDV1 and TRDJ2, with 13 bases lining up with TRDD3. This CDR3 comprises 23 residues. J gave up 4 bases and V 4 bases, and 24 bases lay outside the gene matches. In germline, CDR1 is TSWWSYY, CDR2 QGS. The CDR3 spells CALGGFLHYSEYWGIRGTAQLFF. CDR3 DNA: TGTGCTCTTGGGGGATTCCTACATTACTCTGAGTACTGGGGGATACGAGGGACAGCACAACTCTTCTTT.

This clone showed up just a few times. The junction shows a germline mismatch at one end, possibly a read error. Other DNA sequences in the sample encode the same CDR3. CDR3 sequence: CALGDKVLIPSDKLIF. The CDR3 DNA reads as TGCGCTCTTGGGGACAAGGTACTGATCCCGTCCGATAAGCTCATCTTT. The rearrangement joins TRDV1 to TRDJ1; a weak D match, TRDD3 (5 bases). CDR1 and CDR2 from the germline V gene are TSWWSYY and QGS. The CDR3 extends over 16 amino acids.

This clone was seen only a few times. This likely reflects a read error, since a far larger clone is one base away. Other DNA sequences within the sample encode an identical CDR3. For the V gene the call is TRDV1; the J gene has no call; TRDD3, as called in the table, went unchecked against the DNA. Germline V gene lookup returns CDR1 TSWWSYY and CDR2 QGS. The CDR3 is made up of 17 amino acids. This CDR3 is CALGVRGGIPYTDKLIF. CDR3 DNA sequence: TGTGCTCTTGGGGTTAGAGGGGGGATCCCCTACACCGATAAACTCATCTTC.

As to this clone: TCRdb pairs this DNA with a much larger clone's protein that differs at residue 11, likely a read error; the protein shown was translated from the DNA. This chain connects TRDV1 to TRDJ1, with D hard to call. Germline assignment: CDR1 TSWWSYY and CDR2 QGS. This CDR3 has 16 residues. V was pared by 0 bases and J by 7 bases, with 18 bases between. The DNA of the CDR3 is TGTGCTCTTGGGGAACTGGCCGGTCTACTGAGGGCTAAACTCATCTTT. The encoded protein is CALGELAGLLRAKLIF.

About this clone: This is likely an artifact of a read error, given a far larger clone one base away. This chain connects TRDV1 to TRDJ1; 8 bases are shared with TRDD3. In the absence of a J gene in TCRdb, the DNA was matched to germline to assign it here. The CDR3 runs to 16 residues. V lost 0 bases, J lost 5 bases, and 8 bases stayed unmatched. The germline gives CDR1 TSWWSYY, CDR2 QGS. CDR3 DNA: TGTGCTCTTGGGGAACTTTGCCCCCTGGGGGAGGATAAACTCATCTTT. This gives the protein CALGELCPLGEDKLIF.

A few counts support this clone. It is likely a read error: a sequence one base away is far more abundant. Other nucleotide sequences from this sample produce the same CDR3. There is no J gene call, but TRDV1 is given as the V gene; the table names TRDD3, a call not compared with the DNA. CDR3 size: 19 residues. Germline V gives CDR1 TSWWSYY, CDR2 QGS. CDR3 nucleotide sequence: TGTGCTCTTGGTAGGTCCCTGAAGGCCCGGGAGCGTCTAAGATATAAACTCATCTTC. This gives the protein CALGRSLKARERLRYKLIF.

In its sample, this clone was seen a few times. TCRdb's protein, taken from a much larger clone, differs from this DNA's translation at residue 12, likely owing to a read error; the protein displayed comes from the DNA. The J gene is TRDJ2, the V gene TRDV1; no reliable D call. The germline CDR1 and CDR2 sequences are TSWWSYY and QGS. The CDR3 length is 16 residues. CDR3: CALGGPFWALTEQLFF. CDR3 nucleotide sequence: TGTGCTCTTGGGGGCCCTTTTTGGGCTTTGACAGAACAACTCTTCTTT.

This clone was counted only a few times. TCRdb records a much larger clone's protein for this DNA, with a difference at residue 3 that likely arises from a read error; the protein given is the translation of the DNA. The V gene is TRAV36/DV7, the J gene TRDJ1; 13 bases align to TRDD3. V trimming: 6 bases; J trimming: 0 bases; junction bases outside the gene matches: 20. Germline V gene sequence: CDR1 VTNFRS, CDR2 LTSSGIE (reference sequence). The CDR3 is made up of 20 amino acids. The CDR3 nucleotides read TGTGCTGCTCGTTCCTCCCCTTACTGGGGGATACGGACCTACACCGATAAACTCATCTTT. This sequence encodes CAARSSPYWGIRTYTDKLIF.

This clone was detected many times. The TCRdb protein, from a much larger clone, departs from this DNA's translation at residue 10, likely by read error; the protein shown derives from the DNA. This chain uses TRDV1 with TRDJ1; TRDD3 aligns across 12 bases. The J segment lost 3 bases and the V segment lost 4 bases, leaving 9 bases of the junction unmatched. Germline CDR1 TSWWSYY, CDR2 QGS. The CDR3 has 17 residues. The CDR3 loop is CALGGRLGDTYSDKLIF. CDR3 sequence (DNA): TGTGCTCTTGGGGGGCGACTGGGGGATACTTACTCCGATAAACTCATCTTT.

This clone appeared a few times. TCRdb's entry gives the protein of a much larger clone, which mismatches this DNA's translation at residue 13, likely from a read error; the protein reported here is translated from the DNA. The chain recombines TRDV1 with TRDJ1, with TRDD3 matching over 8 bases. No J gene was available from TCRdb, and it was assigned here by a germline match of the DNA. From germline, CDR1 is TSWWSYY and CDR2 QGS. The CDR3 has 19 residues. The J segment lost 2 bases and the V segment lost 1 base, leaving 15 bases of the junction unmatched. As DNA, the CDR3 is TGTGCTCTTGGGGAACGGTCCCTGTACTGGGGGTCACAAACCGATAAACTCATCTTT. It is translated as CALGERSLYWGSQTDKLIF.

This clone was recorded at least ten times. V and J are TRDV2 and TRDJ1, with 12 bases fitting TRDD3. CDR1 is GEAIGNYY and CDR2 is EKD in the germline V gene. The junction had 10 bases not matched to a gene; V was cut back by 3 bases and J by 3 bases. This CDR3 has 17 amino acids. CDR3 region: CACDALDWGIHPDKLIF. CDR3 nucleotides: TGTGCCTGTGACGCCCTCGACTGGGGGATACATCCCGATAAACTCATCTTT.

Concerning this clone itself: This likely reflects a read error, since a far larger clone is one base away. The sample holds other DNA sequences that translate to the same CDR3. The rearrangement links TRDV1 to TRDJ1; 10 bases agree with TRDD3. In the absence of a J gene in TCRdb, the DNA was matched to germline to assign it here. CDR1 is TSWWSYY, CDR2 QGS, per germline. This CDR3 has 22 amino acids. CDR3 amino acids: CALGELSYNVLLGDAYTDKLIF. The CDR3, as DNA: TGTGCTCTTGGGGAACTAAGCTACAACGTCTTACTGGGGGATGCTTACACCGACAAACTCATCTTT.

This clone has just a few counts. TCRdb pairs this DNA with a much larger clone's protein that differs at residue 10, likely a read error; the protein shown was translated from the DNA. CDR3 protein: CALGEKAFLRLPYWGILARTDKLIF. CDR3 DNA sequence: TGTGCTCTTGGGGAAAAGGCCTTCCTACGCCTTCCGTACTGGGGGATACTCGCACGCACCGATAAACTCATCTTT. V and J are TRDV1 and TRDJ1; TRDD3 agrees at 12 bases. TCRdb supplies no J gene; here it was assigned by aligning the nucleotide sequence to germline. V gave up 2 bases and J gave up 1 base; unmatched junction bases: 29. Germline V gene lookup returns CDR1 TSWWSYY and CDR2 QGS. The length of the CDR3 is 25 residues.

In regard to this clone: TCRdb records a much larger clone's protein for this DNA, with a difference at residue 12 that likely arises from a read error; the protein given is the translation of the DNA. This chain links TRDV1 with TRDJ1, with TRDD3 matching 12 bases. The J gene comes from matching the DNA to germline here; TCRdb lacks it. This CDR3 is built from 19 residues. Germline CDR1 reads TSWWSYY; CDR2 reads QGS. V shed 9 bases and J 1 base; nucleotides not matched to a gene: 18. CDR3 nucleotide sequence: TGTGCTCTCAATCACAAGGCAAACTGGGGGATACAGCCCACCGATAAACTCATCTTT. This encodes CALNHKANWGIQPTDKLIF.

About this clone itself: With a far larger clone one base away, a read error is the likely cause. The sample carries other DNA sequences with the same CDR3. The chain is built from TRDV1 and TRDJ1; D is perhaps TRDD1 (6 bases). The J gene, absent from TCRdb, was called here by matching the DNA to germline. The CDR3 consists of 16 residues. Germline CDR1 and CDR2: TSWWSYY and QGS. Trimming pared 2 bases from V and 2 bases from J, leaving 15 bases between. Here the CDR3 reads CALGEEEISLTDKLIF. The CDR3 DNA is TGTGCTCTTGGGGAAGAAGAAATATCTCTTACCGATAAACTCATCTTT.

This clone was counted a few times. The protein TCRdb lists belongs to a much larger clone and differs from this DNA's translation at residue 11, which points to a read error; the protein shown is made from the DNA. The genes are TRDV2 and TRDJ1; 8 bases are a match to TRDD3. No J gene is reported in TCRdb; it was inferred here by comparing the DNA with germline. The CDR3 runs 16 residues. Germline V lookup: CDR1 GEAIGNYY, CDR2 EKD. With V trimmed by 2 bases and J by 3 bases, 10 bases remained unmatched. The CDR3 DNA reads TGTGCCTGTGACAAACCACTGGGGGCTTACGCCGATAAACTCATCTTT. It yields the protein CACDKPLGAYADKLIF.

This clone came up a few times. This is likely an artifact of a read error, given a far larger clone one base away. The sample has other DNA sequences that encode this CDR3 too. The V gene is given as TRDV1, and no J gene call is available; TRDD3 reflects the table's D call only, with no check against the DNA. Germline loops: CDR1 TSWWSYY, CDR2 QGS. The CDR3 runs to 24 residues. This chain's CDR3 is CALGDRKAFLSSYWGSRGTDKLIF. The CDR3 DNA sequence: TGTGCTCTTGGGGATCGCAAGGCCTTCCTTTCCTCGTACTGGGGGTCCCGAGGAACCGATAAACTTATCTTT.

This clone has a handful of counts. The TCRdb record carries a much larger clone's protein, which differs from this DNA's translation at residue 4; a read error is the likely cause, and the protein listed here is the DNA translation. The J gene is TRDJ3, the V gene TRDV2, with TRDD3 identical over 8 bases. No J segment appears in TCRdb, so it was assigned here by matching the sequence to germline. CDR1 is GEAIGNYY and CDR2 is EKD in the germline V gene. This CDR3 has 25 residues. The CDR3 region is CACGTVPRAGIGGSNVSWDTRQMFF. DNA for the CDR3: TGTGCCTGTGGCACCGTGCCACGAGCTGGTATTGGGGGATCCAACGTTTCCTGGGACACCCGACAGATGTTTTTC.

This clone was detected a few times. Translating this DNA gives a protein that differs at residue 9 from the TCRdb one, which belongs to a much larger clone; a read error is likely, and the protein shown is this translation. The V gene is listed as TRDV1; no J gene was called; no check of the table's D call, TRDD3, against the DNA was made. CDR3 length: 17 amino acids. CDR1 and CDR2 (germline): TSWWSYY, QGS. The CDR3 protein is CALGELSSSWGIRRLIF. CDR3 DNA sequence: TGTGCTCTTGGGGAACTCTCGTCATCCTGGGGGATACGACGCCTCATCTTT.

Note on this clone: TCRdb shows a much larger clone's protein in place of this DNA's translation, and the two differ at residue 14, likely through a read error; the protein shown is translated from the DNA. The chain is built from TRDV1 and TRDJ1; 11 nucleotides match TRDD3. TCRdb lists no J gene, so it was determined here by aligning the DNA to germline. V was clipped by 2 bases and J by 3 bases; unmatched bases: 32. Germline assignment: CDR1 TSWWSYY and CDR2 QGS. There are 25 residues in the CDR3. CDR3 in DNA: TGTGCTCTTGGGGAAGTGCCTAAACGGAGTCCCCGGATCGTGGGGGATACGCGTCCATCCGATAAACTCATCTTT. Its protein product is CALGEVPKRSPRIVGDTRPSDKLIF.

In its sample, this clone is medium-sized. Other nucleotide sequences in the sample specify the same CDR3. This chain uses TRDV1 with TRDJ1; no firm D call. From germline, CDR1 is TSWWSYY and CDR2 QGS. V lost 5 bases and J 8 bases, leaving 6 bases between the germline ends. This CDR3 comprises 10 residues. CDR3 loop: CALGKAKLIF. The CDR3 region has the DNA TGTGCTCTTGGGAAGGCCAAACTCATCTTT.

About this clone: TCRdb's entry gives the protein of a much larger clone, which mismatches this DNA's translation at residue 13, likely from a read error; the protein reported here is translated from the DNA. V gene TRDV1 combines with J gene TRDJ1; 13 positions agree with TRDD3. The J gene is not listed in TCRdb, so it was assigned here from a DNA match to germline. This CDR3 is 21 amino acids long. Germline values: CDR1 TSWWSYY, CDR2 QGS. CDR3 sequence reads: CALGEPAFHWGIRFATDKLIF. Written as DNA, the CDR3 is TGTGCTCTCGGGGAACCGGCCTTCCACTGGGGGATACGCTTTGCCACCGATAAACTCATCTTT.

Concerning this clone: The TCRdb protein, from a much larger clone, departs from this DNA's translation at residue 11, likely by read error; the protein shown derives from the DNA. The chain links TRDV1 to TRDJ1; 8 bases align to TRDD3. No J gene was available from TCRdb, and it was assigned here by a germline match of the DNA. Per the germline V gene, CDR1 is TSWWSYY and CDR2 is QGS. CDR3 length: 21 amino acids. J lost 0 bases, V lost 1 base, and 19 bases had no gene match. In DNA, the CDR3 is TGTGCTCTTGGGGAACGGCCCTTTTTCCCACCTTTACTGGGGGACACCGATAAACTCATCTTT. Its translation is CALGERPFFPPLLGDTDKLIF.

This clone occurred a few times. TCRdb attributes to this sequence the protein of a much larger clone, which differs from the DNA translation at residue 16; a read error is likely, and the protein displayed is translated from the DNA. The J segment was not called; the V segment is TRDV1; the D segment call TRDD3 is taken from the table without a DNA check. The CDR3 is 18 amino acids. Germline loops: CDR1 TSWWSYY, CDR2 QGS. This CDR3 reads CALGVRGSKSGYRMKPIF. The CDR3 DNA is TGTGCTCTTGGGGTACGGGGGTCTAAGAGTGGATATAGGATGAAACCCATCTTT.

This clone was counted between two and nine times. TCRdb's listed protein matches a much larger clone and diverges from this DNA's translation at residue 5, likely through a read error; the protein shown comes from the DNA. J is TRDJ1 and V is TRDV1, with D perhaps matching TRDD2 (5 bases). TCRdb leaves out the J gene; it was filled in here by matching the DNA to germline. Germline V lookup: CDR1 TSWWSYY, CDR2 QGS. Trimming cost V 4 bases and J 3 bases, with 30 bases left between them. This CDR3 contains 20 residues. CDR3 nucleotides: TGTGCTCTTGGGGGACTTCCCACGTTCTTGAGTACTCCCTTCGCCGATAAACTCATCTTT. Translating gives CALGGLPTFLSTPFADKLIF.

Concerning this clone: This DNA's translation and the protein TCRdb lists, from a much larger clone, do not match at residue 15, likely due to a read error; the protein shown is translated from the DNA. The V gene is TRDV1; the J gene was not called. This CDR3 has 17 amino acids. Germline CDR1 is TSWWSYY and CDR2 is QGS. This CDR3 reads CALIPSARLVPTDKPIF. CDR3 DNA: TGTGCCCTGATCCCCTCTGCAAGGCTGGTCCCCACCGATAAACCCATCTTT.